These 32 T cell receptor beta chains originate from one sample sequenced in a study of blood T cell repertoires in COVID-19. TCRdb's table, derived via immunoSEQ multiplex PCR, lists solely in-frame clones and lacks some. The sample holds a few hundred thousand clones, approximately 87% seen once. Specimen: peripheral blood. The receptors were gathered from a woman between 50 and 59 years old with acute or convalescent COVID-19.

This chain links TRBV12-3 or TRBV12-4 with TRBJ2-1, with D unclear. Trimming left V 5 bases short and J 5 bases short, with 7 bases between. The CDR3 totals 12 residues. The CDR3 spells CASSPRDNEQFF. The CDR3 DNA reads TGTGCCAGCAGTCCACGAGACAATGAGCAGTTCTTC.

V usage is TRBV27 and J usage is TRBJ1-1; 7 nucleotides line up with TRBD1. This CDR3 contains 15 residues. V was clipped by 4 bases and J by 4 bases; unmatched bases: 9. Germline V gene sequence: CDR1 MNHEY, CDR2 SMNVEV (reference sequence). The CDR3 nucleotides read TGTGCCAGCAGTTCTTCCGACAGGGTGGGCACTGAAGCTTTCTTT. This codes for CASSSSDRVGTEAFF.

The table lists this clone with a count of one. The chain is built from TRBV27 and TRBJ1-2; tentative D call: TRBD1 (5 bases). With 5 bases removed from V and 4 bases from J, the gap between germline ends came to 11 bases. The CDR3 consists of 13 residues. Germline V gene sequence: CDR1 MNHEY, CDR2 SMNVEV (reference sequence). The CDR3 sequence is CASSLDRSYGYTF. The CDR3 DNA is TGTGCCAGCAGTCTAGACAGATCCTATGGCTACACCTTC.

J is TRBJ2-4 and V is TRBV6-5, with D possibly matching TRBD2 (5 bases). V lost 5 bases and J lost 6, with 11 bases in between. The CDR3 covers 13 residues. CDR1 is MNHEY and CDR2 is SVGAGI in the germline V gene. CDR3 loop: CASSPPGLNIQYF. For the CDR3, the DNA is TGTGCCAGCAGTCCCCCGGGATTAAACATTCAGTACTTC.

This chain uses TRBV11-1 with TRBJ2-6; D gene unclear. Trimming took off 1 base at V and 0 bases at J, with 4 bases between the two ends. The germline gives CDR1 SGHAT, CDR2 FQDESV (reference sequence). This CDR3 is 15 amino acids long. This CDR3 is CASSLGLSGANVLTF. The CDR3 DNA reads as TGTGCCAGCAGCTTAGGACTCTCTGGGGCCAACGTCCTGACTTTC.

The rearrangement links TRBV6-5 to TRBJ2-7; D call uncertain. This CDR3 is 16 amino acids long. Deletions cut 0 bases from V and 2 bases from J, with 14 bases between. CDR1 and CDR2 (germline): MNHEY, SVGAGI. The CDR3 nucleotides are TGTGCCAGCAGTTACTCGAGATACCAAGTCCCCTACGAGCAGTACTTC. It yields the protein CASSYSRYQVPYEQYF.

V gene TRBV7-9 combines with J gene TRBJ1-1; no clear D gene. Germline CDR1 and CDR2: SEHNR and FQNEAQ (reference sequence). V was clipped by 5 bases and J by 1 base, with 8 bases between them. The CDR3 is 13 residues long. Here the CDR3 reads CASSETANTEAFF. The CDR3 DNA is TGTGCCAGCAGCGAAACAGCGAACACTGAAGCTTTCTTT.

The chain joins TRBV11-3 to TRBJ1-1; a weak D match, TRBD1 (6 bases). V shed 5 bases and J shed 4 bases, with 17 bases lying between them. Germline loops: CDR1 SGHNT, CDR2 YENEEA. The CDR3 runs to 15 residues. CDR3 coding DNA: TGTGCCAGCAGCAGGTCGACCACAGGGCGCACTGAAGCTTTCTTT. Its protein is CASSRSTTGRTEAFF.

This chain joins TRBV11-2 and TRBJ2-1; no definite D call. Deletions cut 1 base from V and 7 bases from J, with 8 bases between. The length of the CDR3 is 13 residues. Germline CDR1 is SGHAT and CDR2 is FQNNGV. CDR3 sequence reads: CASSLVVDNEQFF. The CDR3 bases are TGTGCCAGCAGCTTAGTCGTAGATAATGAGCAGTTCTTC.

The V and J genes are TRBV5-1 and TRBJ2-5; D might be TRBD2 (6 bases). CDR1 is SGHRS and CDR2 is YFSETQ in the germline V gene. With 5 bases removed from V and 1 base from J, the gap between germline ends came to 12 bases. The CDR3 covers 14 residues. Here the CDR3 reads CASSTGLRQETQYF. The CDR3 DNA reads as TGCGCCAGCAGTACGGGACTCCGCCAAGAGACCCAGTACTTC.

This clone has more than one count but fewer than ten. The genes are TRBV30 and TRBJ2-5; TRBD1 aligns across 7 bases. The CDR3 is 13 amino acids. Germline CDR1 and CDR2: GTSNPN and SVGIG (reference sequence). The V and J ends lost 0 bases and 5 bases, in that order; junction bases with no gene match: 3. As DNA, the CDR3 is TGTGCCTGGAGTGTACAGGGGTGGGAGACCCAGTACTTC. As protein: CAWSVQGWETQYF.

This rearrangement joins TRBV12-3 or TRBV12-4 to TRBJ2-7; D unclear. This CDR3 has 13 amino acids. V was trimmed by 3 bases and J by 5 bases, leaving 11 bases between them. This CDR3 is CASSFSASHEQYF. DNA for the CDR3: TGTGCCAGCAGTTTCAGCGCGTCTCACGAGCAGTACTTC.

This clone was counted once. The V gene is TRBV6-2 or TRBV6-3, the J gene TRBJ2-5; 11 positions match TRBD2. The CDR3 contains 20 residues. V lost 1 base to trimming and J lost 5 bases; unmatched junction nucleotides: 18. Germline V gene sequence: CDR1 MNHEY, CDR2 SVGEGT. The CDR3 region has the DNA TGTGCCAGCAGTTACTGGTCGACTAGCGGGACCCCCAGTTTTTCGGAGACCCAGTACTTC. It yields the protein CASSYWSTSGTPSFSETQYF.

The rearrangement joins TRBV29-1 to TRBJ2-1; possible D gene TRBD1, 6 bases. With 4 bases removed from V and 6 bases from J, the gap between germline ends came to 13 bases. This CDR3 spans 13 amino acids. Germline V gene data show CDR1 as SQVTM and CDR2 as ANQGSEA. The CDR3 DNA is TGCAGCGTTGGGGCAGGGGCGGCCAATGAGCAGTTCTTC. The encoded protein is CSVGAGAANEQFF.

Here the CDR3 DNA reads TGTGCCGCAGGGTCACCCCTCCACTTT. It translates to CAAGSPLHF. The chain is built from TRBV25-1 and TRBJ1-6; maybe TRBD1 (5 bases). Germline V gene lookup returns CDR1 MGHDK and CDR2 SYGVNS. V was trimmed by 11 bases and J by 10 bases, leaving 6 bases between them. This CDR3 is built from 9 residues.

The chain recombines TRBV5-6 with TRBJ1-2; tentative D call: TRBD1 (5 bases). There are 15 residues in the CDR3. Between the trimmed V and J ends, which lost 4 bases and 6 bases, there was a span of 19 bases. Germline-derived CDR1 and CDR2 are SGHDT and YYEEEE. In DNA, the CDR3 is TGTGCCAGCAGCCGATCGACTGTAGGGGTGGATGGCTACACCTTC. Translated, it gives CASSRSTVGVDGYTF.

The CDR3 protein is CASSMAGQGARYGYTF. CDR3 DNA sequence: TGTGCCAGTAGTATGGCAGGACAGGGGGCGAGATATGGCTACACCTTC. The J gene is TRBJ1-2, the V gene TRBV19; 11 positions match TRBD1. Germline V gene lookup returns CDR1 LNHDA and CDR2 SQIVND (reference sequence). Trimming took 3 bases from V and 5 from J; bases not matched to a gene: 8. CDR3 length: 16 residues.

DNA for the CDR3: TGTGCCAGCAGTCGCGACAGGCCTCGGGAAAAACTGTTTTTT. Its protein product is CASSRDRPREKLFF. The chain uses TRBV14 and TRBJ1-4; D is possibly TRBD1 (6 bases). CDR1 and CDR2 from the germline V gene are SGHDN and FVKESK. The CDR3 is 14 amino acids. Trimming took off 6 bases at V and 8 bases at J, with 16 bases between the two ends.

J is TRBJ2-7 and V is TRBV6-5, with 12 positions matching TRBD2. V was pared by 6 bases and J by 6 bases, with 9 bases of the junction left unmatched. Germline CDR1 MNHEY, CDR2 SVGAGI. The CDR3 sequence is 15 residues long. CDR3 DNA sequence: TGTGCCAGCAGATCTCTAGCGGGGGGGCCTGGCGAGCAGTACTTC. Translating it yields CASRSLAGGPGEQYF.

The chain couples TRBV18 to TRBJ1-3; TRBD1 aligns across 7 bases. The CDR3 runs 17 residues. Germline-derived CDR1 and CDR2 are KGHSH and LQKENI. V was pared by 2 bases and J by 3 bases, with 10 bases of the junction left unmatched. The chain's CDR3 is CASSPGFAGQSGNTIYF. The CDR3 nucleotides read TGTGCCAGCTCACCAGGATTTGCGGGACAGAGTGGAAACACCATATATTTT.

The chain links TRBV28 to TRBJ2-1, with TRBD2 matching over 7 bases. The J segment lost 10 bases and the V segment lost 5 bases, leaving 8 bases of the junction unmatched. Looked up from germline, CDR1 is MDHEN and CDR2 is SYDVKM. This CDR3 has 13 amino acids. The CDR3 sequence: CASSPGLGAEQFF. DNA for the CDR3: TGTGCCAGCAGTCCTGGACTAGGGGCCGAGCAGTTCTTC.

The V and J genes are TRBV18 and TRBJ2-4, with D unclear. The CDR3 is 15 residues long. Trimming removed 0 bases at V and 5 bases at J, with 11 bases between. Germline lookup yields CDR1 KGHSH and CDR2 LQKENI. CDR3 in DNA: TGTGCCAGCTCACCACCGCAAGGTGCGGAAAACATTCAGTACTTC. The encoded protein is CASSPPQGAENIQYF. Together with reference TRBV18 and TRBJ2-4, the CDR3 gives the full variable domain: NAGVMQNPRHLVRRRGQEARLRCSPMKGHSHVYWYRQLPEEGLKFMVYLQKENIIDESGMPKERFSAEFPKEGPSILRIQQVVRGDSAAYFCASSPPQGAENIQYFGAGTRLSVL.

The chain uses TRBV9 and TRBJ1-2; the match to TRBD1 covers 7 bases. Germline V gives CDR1 SGDLS, CDR2 YYNGEE. J lost 1 base, V lost 3 bases, and 9 bases had no gene match. The CDR3 sequence is 16 residues long. CDR3 in amino acids: CASSGGDRDSNYGYTF. CDR3 nucleotides: TGTGCCAGCAGCGGAGGTGACAGGGACAGTAACTATGGCTACACCTTC. The full variable domain, completed using reference TRBV9 and TRBJ1-2, is DSGVTQTPKHLITATGQRVTLRCSPRSGDLSVYWYQQSLDQGLQFLIQYYNGEERAKGNILERFSAQQFPDLHSELNLSSLELGDSALYFCASSGGDRDSNYGYTFGSGTRLTVV.

This clone came up once. V is TRBV2 and J is TRBJ2-7, with a tentative D call TRBD2 (6 bases). The CDR3 runs 15 residues. Trimming removed 7 bases from V and 2 bases from J, with 18 bases in between. The germline V gene encodes CDR1 SNHLY and CDR2 FYNNEI. CDR3 in amino acids: CASTQPGDRTYEQYF. CDR3 bases: TGTGCCAGCACCCAGCCGGGGGATCGGACCTACGAGCAGTACTTC.

The chain has TRBV4-2 and TRBJ1-2; 7 bases line up with TRBD1. The CDR3 totals 14 residues. V dropped 5 bases and J dropped 1; count of bases not matched to a gene: 4. CDR1 is LGHNA, CDR2 YNFKEQ, per germline. CDR3 sequence (DNA): TGTGCCAGCAGCTTTAGGGGGCTTAACTATGGCTACACCTTC. Translated: CASSFRGLNYGYTF.

This clone was counted between two and nine times. The V gene is TRBV2, the J gene TRBJ1-2; no clear D. Germline values: CDR1 SNHLY, CDR2 FYNNEI. This CDR3 is 12 amino acids long. The V end lost 5 bases, the J end lost 0 bases, and 4 bases lay between the germline ends. CDR3 nucleotides: TGTGCCAGCAGTTTCACTAACTATGGCTACACCTTC. Protein product: CASSFTNYGYTF.

This chain joins TRBV9 and TRBJ2-5; weak D call: TRBD2 (6 bases). V was cut by 5 bases and J by 5 bases, with 16 bases left in between. CDR1 and CDR2 (germline): SGDLS, YYNGEE. The CDR3 contains 14 residues. This CDR3 reads CASSHGLPPETQYF. The CDR3 nucleotides read TGTGCCAGCAGTCACGGACTACCGCCGGAGACCCAGTACTTC.

The chain's CDR3 is CASSTGVVFYGYTF. The CDR3 nucleotides are TGTGCCAGTAGTACGGGAGTCGTTTTCTATGGCTACACCTTC. The chain links TRBV19 to TRBJ1-2, with D unclear. Germline assignment: CDR1 LNHDA and CDR2 SQIVND (reference sequence). The CDR3 length is 14 residues. V was cut by 4 bases and J by 4 bases, with 13 bases left in between.

The chain links TRBV7-2 to TRBJ1-6; D is unresolved. The CDR3 runs 14 residues. Trimming removed 5 bases at V and 2 bases at J, with 7 bases between. Germline CDR1 is SGHTA and CDR2 is FQGNSA. CDR3 DNA sequence: TGTGCCAGCAGCCACGGGGCCTATAATTCACCCCTCCACTTT. Translated, it gives CASSHGAYNSPLHF.

CDR3 amino acids: CASSPQQMNTEAFF. CDR3 DNA: TGTGCCAGCAGCCCCCAACAGATGAACACTGAAGCTTTCTTT. The J gene is TRBJ1-1, the V gene TRBV9; no definite D call. The germline gives CDR1 SGDLS, CDR2 YYNGEE. V was trimmed by 4 bases and J by 0 bases, leaving 10 bases between them. This CDR3 is built from 14 residues.

The chain employs TRBV4-1 and TRBJ2-1, with D possibly matching TRBD2 (6 bases). This CDR3 has 11 residues. Germline assignment: CDR1 MGHRA and CDR2 YSYEKL. V was cut by 8 bases and J by 4 bases, with 6 bases left in between. CDR3 region: CASREYNEQFF. The CDR3 nucleotides read TGCGCCAGCCGGGAGTACAATGAGCAGTTCTTC.

V usage is TRBV5-3 and J usage is TRBJ2-1; 11 bases fit TRBD2. TRBV5-3 is placed among ORFs of uncertain function. The V gene end was trimmed by 7 bases and the J gene end by 4 bases; junction bases not matched to a gene: 1. The CDR3 covers 13 residues. The CDR3 protein is CARGTSGYNEQFF. CDR3 DNA sequence: TGTGCCAGAGGGACTAGCGGATACAATGAGCAGTTCTTC.